This is a list of T cell receptor beta chains from one sample in a study of cytomegalovirus exposure and HLA in healthy donors. Sequencing was performed with immunoSEQ multiplex PCR; in TCRdb, only in-frame clones are kept and a portion is missing. The profile shows 110,000 to 150,000 clones, 84% of them singletons. Sequencing input: PBMCs. Receptor source: a boy younger than 10 in good health and CMV-seronegative. Each CDR3 is given with its conserved first and last residue. Fields, in order: D gene, J gene, clone size, V gene, CDR3 DNA, CDR3 protein. The D gene is left open where the match is weak. Size is stated for part of the rows, as once, few or many counts, or as a class when the clone is expanded.

- TRBJ2-7 - TRBV28 TGTGCCAGCAGTACGACCGGGACTTCAGACTTCGAGCAGTACTTC CASSTTGTSDFEQYF
- TRBJ2-7 once TRBV27 TGTGCCAACAGTTTTCGGGGGCGGGAGTGGGTCGAGCAGTACTTC CANSFRGREWVEQYF
- TRBJ2-1 - TRBV11-2 TGTGCCAGCAGCTTATGGTCTAGCACCTACAATGAGCAGTTCTTC CASSLWSSTYNEQFF
- TRBJ2-1 - TRBV4-1 TGCGCCAGCAGCTTCGGACACCGAGACCTCAATGAGCAGTTCTTC CASSFGHRDLNEQFF
TRBD2 TRBJ2-5 - TRBV7-3 TGTGCCAGCAGCCGCGGGACTAGCGGGCAAGAGACCCAGTACTTC CASSRGTSGQETQYF
TRBD2 TRBJ2-3 - TRBV19 TGTGCCAGTAGTATAGGCATTGGGACTAGTAGCGCAGATACGCAGTATTTT CASSIGIGTSSADTQYF
TRBD1 TRBJ2-2 - TRBV5-5 TGTGCCAGCAGCTTGGCAGGACAGGGGGCCGGCACCGGGGAGCTGTTTTTT CASSLAGQGAGTGELFF
TRBD2 TRBJ2-6 few TRBV6-1 TGTGCCAGCAGTGCACTAGCGGGAGGGCCTTATGGGGCCAACGTCCTGACTTTC CASSALAGGPYGANVLTF
TRBD1 TRBJ1-1 - TRBV6-5 TGTGCCAGCAGTTACTTCCAGGGGGCGCGGACTGAAGCTTTCTTT CASSYFQGARTEAFF
TRBD1 TRBJ2-7 - TRBV7-2 TGTGCCAGCAGACCCTCCCGGGACAGGGTAGGCGAGCAGTACTTC CASRPSRDRVGEQYF
- TRBJ1-1 - TRBV4-1 TGCGCCAGCAGCCAAGCTCTTGGTGGGGCTAACACTGAAGCTTTCTTT CASSQALGGANTEAFF
- TRBJ1-1 - TRBV28 TGTGCCAGCAGCCTCGAGGAGGGAAAAGCTTTCTTT CASSLEEGKAFF
- TRBJ2-5 few TRBV4-3 TGCGCCAGCAGCCAAGATTTATTTCAGACCCAGTACTTC CASSQDLFQTQYF
TRBD2 TRBJ2-1 - TRBV5-8 TGTGCCAGCAGCCCCGGGACTAGCGGGAGAAATGAGCAGTTCTTC CASSPGTSGRNEQFF
TRBD1 TRBJ1-1 - TRBV27 TGTGCCAGCAGTCGACAGGGGCCCCCTCTGAACACTGAAGCTTTCTTT CASSRQGPPLNTEAFF
- TRBJ1-1 - TRBV5-1 TGCGCCAGCAGCTTGGGGCGGGGCCCAAGGAATGGAGCTTTCTTT CASSLGRGPRNGAFF
TRBD1 TRBJ1-6 once TRBV11-3 TGTGCCAGCAGCTCCATTTTGGACAGGGTGAATTCACCCCTCCACTTT CASSSILDRVNSPLHF
TRBD1 TRBJ1-5 - TRBV5-1 TGCGCCAGCAGCCAGGAAGGGGGCGGGGATGCCCAGCATTTT CASSQEGGGDAQHF
- TRBJ2-7 - TRBV5-4 TGTGCCAGCGGGACACTTGGATACGAGCAGTACTTC CASGTLGYEQYF
- TRBJ2-7 - TRBV7-2 TGTGCCAGCAGCTTAGTCCAGGCCGTCTCCTACGAGCAGTACTTC CASSLVQAVSYEQYF
TRBD1 TRBJ1-4 - TRBV5-6 TGTGCCAGCAGCTTGGTCTTGACAGGGTTTAACGAAAAACTGTTTTTT CASSLVLTGFNEKLFF
- TRBJ2-1 - TRBV20-1 TGCAGTGCCCCCGACAGGTATGAGCAGTTCTTC CSAPDRYEQFF